This T cell receptor beta chain was captured by sequencing in a study of PD-L1 blockade in urothelial cancer. As for the study in general: Across blood samples, T cells had a median count of about 140,000.

Sequencing used immunoSEQ multiplex PCR; TCRdb keeps in-frame clones, though not all of them. Of around 100,000 clones listed, about 91% are singletons. The CDR3 is 17 amino acids. V lost 3 bases, J lost 4 bases, and 11 bases stayed unmatched. In germline, CDR1 is ENHRY, CDR2 SYGVKD. Each individual provided 1 to 8 samples (taken pretreatment and on-treatment). The TCR was taken from a woman aged 80 or over with urothelial cancer. The J gene is TRBJ1-5, the V gene TRBV10-3; 8 bases are a match to TRBD1. The material sequenced was PBMCs, taken around atezolizumab (anti-PD-L1) treatment. CDR3 region: CAISEGAGGAENQPQHF. CDR3 DNA sequence: TGTGCCATCAGTGAAGGGGCAGGGGGCGCGGAAAATCAGCCCCAGCATTTT.